A selection of T cell receptor beta chains follows, all from one sample in a study of OX40 agonist ivuxolimab in advanced cancers. TCRdb keeps only in-frame clones here, not all; method: immunoSEQ multiplex PCR. Found here are fewer than 20,000 clones, over 70% of them singletons; the top ten hold around 11%. Specimen: CD4+ or CD8+ T cells sorted from blood, collected in a trial of the OX40 agonist ivuxolimab. These receptors were collected from an adult with an advanced solid tumor such as melanoma, head and neck, liver or kidney cancer. CDR3s include the opening cysteine and the closing phenylalanine or tryptophan. A D gene is named only where the DNA matches it firmly. Size is omitted from some rows. Given values are once, few, many or a class for expanded clones.

j_call: TRBJ1-2
d_call: TRBD1
v_call: TRBV5-6
clone_size: .
cdr3_aa: CASSLQGTGVIYGYTF
cdr3_nt: TGTGCCAGCAGCTTGCAGGGGACAGGGGTTATCTATGGCTACACCTTC

j_call: TRBJ2-7
d_call: TRBD1
v_call: TRBV7-3
clone_size: .
cdr3_aa: CASSLVGTEGYEQYF
cdr3_nt: TGTGCCAGCAGCTTAGTAGGGACAGAGGGCTACGAGCAGTACTTC

j_call: TRBJ2-7
d_call: .
v_call: TRBV19
clone_size: .
cdr3_aa: CASSPDGYEQYF
cdr3_nt: TGTGCCAGTAGTCCGGACGGTTACGAGCAGTACTTC

j_call: TRBJ1-1
d_call: TRBD1
v_call: TRBV20-1
clone_size: .
cdr3_aa: CSAILRGVDFF
cdr3_nt: TGCAGTGCTATTCTCAGGGGGGTTGATTTCTTT

j_call: TRBJ2-7
d_call: .
v_call: TRBV5-7
clone_size: .
cdr3_aa: CASSSDSYEQYF
cdr3_nt: TGTGCCAGCAGCTCCGACAGCTACGAGCAGTACTTC

j_call: TRBJ2-1
d_call: TRBD1
v_call: TRBV9
clone_size: .
cdr3_aa: CASSVGGGTGVHNEQFF
cdr3_nt: TGTGCCAGCAGCGTAGGGGGAGGGACAGGGGTTCACAATGAGCAGTTCTTC

j_call: TRBJ2-7
d_call: TRBD2
v_call: TRBV4-1
clone_size: few
cdr3_aa: CASSHILAGGTYEQYF
cdr3_nt: TGCGCCAGCAGCCACATTCTAGCGGGGGGTACCTACGAGCAGTACTTC

j_call: TRBJ2-3
d_call: .
v_call: TRBV2
clone_size: .
cdr3_aa: CALRGNSWGSSTDTQYF
cdr3_nt: TGTGCCTTAAGGGGAAATAGCTGGGGTTCTAGCACAGATACGCAGTATTTT

j_call: TRBJ2-5
d_call: .
v_call: TRBV6-6
clone_size: .
cdr3_aa: CASSYSQIQETQYF
cdr3_nt: TGTGCCAGCAGTTACTCTCAGATCCAAGAGACCCAGTACTTC

j_call: TRBJ2-2
d_call: .
v_call: TRBV5-4
clone_size: .
cdr3_aa: CASSAATGELFF
cdr3_nt: TGTGCCAGCAGCGCAGCTACCGGGGAGCTGTTTTTT

j_call: TRBJ2-7
d_call: .
v_call: TRBV4-1
clone_size: .
cdr3_aa: CASSQEGDSTYEQYF
cdr3_nt: TGCGCCAGCAGCCAAGAAGGCGACAGTACCTACGAGCAGTACTTC

j_call: TRBJ2-1
d_call: .
v_call: TRBV6-9
clone_size: .
cdr3_aa: CATSTGGPYNEQFF
cdr3_nt: TGTGCCACCTCGACCGGGGGGCCATACAATGAGCAGTTCTTC

j_call: TRBJ2-3
d_call: TRBD2
v_call: TRBV28
clone_size: few
cdr3_aa: CASRETSGEFTDTQYF
cdr3_nt: TGTGCCAGCAGGGAGACTAGCGGGGAGTTCACAGATACGCAGTATTTT

j_call: TRBJ1-4
d_call: .
v_call: TRBV7-9
clone_size: .
cdr3_aa: CASSTTENEKLFF
cdr3_nt: TGTGCCAGCAGCACCACAGAAAATGAAAAACTGTTTTTT

j_call: TRBJ1-2
d_call: .
v_call: TRBV7-9
clone_size: .
cdr3_aa: CASSLGPDGYTF
cdr3_nt: TGTGCCAGCAGCTTAGGACCCGATGGCTACACCTTC

j_call: TRBJ1-1
d_call: .
v_call: TRBV5-1
clone_size: .
cdr3_aa: CASSFLRGMEAFF
cdr3_nt: TGTGCCAGCAGCTTCCTGCGGGGCATGGAAGCTTTCTTT

j_call: TRBJ2-2
d_call: .
v_call: TRBV5-8
clone_size: .
cdr3_aa: CASSLEVRWTANTGELFF
cdr3_nt: TGTGCCAGCAGCTTGGAGGTGCGGTGGACAGCGAACACCGGGGAGCTGTTTTTT

j_call: TRBJ1-5
d_call: TRBD1
v_call: TRBV2
clone_size: .
cdr3_aa: CASLQGQGSDQPQHF
cdr3_nt: TGTGCCAGTCTTCAGGGACAGGGAAGCGATCAGCCCCAGCATTTT

j_call: TRBJ1-1
d_call: .
v_call: TRBV18
clone_size: once
cdr3_aa: CASSPPTMGVNTEAFF
cdr3_nt: TGTGCCAGCTCACCACCGACTATGGGGGTGAACACTGAAGCTTTCTTT

j_call: TRBJ2-1
d_call: .
v_call: TRBV4-3
clone_size: .
cdr3_aa: CASSQGLETGAGNEQFF
cdr3_nt: TGCGCCAGCAGCCAAGGACTGGAGACAGGCGCGGGGAATGAGCAGTTCTTC

j_call: TRBJ2-6
d_call: TRBD1
v_call: TRBV7-3
clone_size: .
cdr3_aa: CASSLGQGVSGANVLTF
cdr3_nt: TGTGCCAGCAGCCTCGGACAGGGGGTGTCTGGGGCCAACGTCCTGACTTTC

j_call: TRBJ2-7
d_call: .
v_call: TRBV5-1
clone_size: few
cdr3_aa: CASSLAVGGGDEQYF
cdr3_nt: TGCGCCAGCAGCTTGGCCGTCGGGGGCGGGGACGAGCAGTACTTC

j_call: TRBJ1-3
d_call: TRBD1
v_call: TRBV4-3
clone_size: .
cdr3_aa: CASSGTEGNTIYF
cdr3_nt: TGCGCCAGCAGCGGGACAGAGGGCAACACCATATATTTT

j_call: TRBJ1-2
d_call: .
v_call: TRBV4-1
clone_size: .
cdr3_aa: CASSQELGPGDYGYTF
cdr3_nt: TGCGCCAGCAGCCAAGAGCTTGGGCCCGGAGACTATGGCTACACCTTC

j_call: TRBJ2-4
d_call: TRBD1
v_call: TRBV5-4
clone_size: .
cdr3_aa: CASSSSQTGNTKNIQYF
cdr3_nt: TGTGCCAGCAGCTCCAGCCAGACAGGGAACACCAAAAACATTCAGTACTTC

j_call: TRBJ2-7
d_call: .
v_call: TRBV5-5
clone_size: .
cdr3_aa: CASSLGSYTYEQYF
cdr3_nt: TGTGCCAGCAGCTTGGGTTCCTACACCTACGAGCAGTACTTC

j_call: TRBJ2-1
d_call: .
v_call: TRBV27
clone_size: .
cdr3_aa: CASSLAQGRGKNNEQFF
cdr3_nt: TGTGCCAGCAGTTTAGCCCAAGGTCGGGGGAAAAACAATGAGCAGTTCTTC

j_call: TRBJ2-3
d_call: TRBD2
v_call: TRBV7-3
clone_size: .
cdr3_aa: CASSSTSGGIDTQYF
cdr3_nt: TGTGCCAGCAGCTCCACTAGCGGGGGGATAGATACGCAGTATTTT

j_call: TRBJ1-1
d_call: .
v_call: TRBV6-5
clone_size: .
cdr3_aa: CASSYSQDNTEAFF
cdr3_nt: TGTGCCAGCAGTTACTCTCAAGATAACACTGAAGCTTTCTTT

j_call: TRBJ1-5
d_call: .
v_call: TRBV27
clone_size: few
cdr3_aa: CASSLSRLNSNQPQHF
cdr3_nt: TGTGCCAGCAGTTTATCTCGGTTGAATAGCAATCAGCCCCAGCATTTT

j_call: TRBJ1-5
d_call: .
v_call: TRBV21-1
clone_size: .
cdr3_aa: CASRSAGQGNSNQPQHF
cdr3_nt: TGTGCCAGCAGGTCTGCGGGACAGGGAAATAGCAATCAGCCCCAGCATTTT

j_call: TRBJ2-7
d_call: .
v_call: TRBV4-3
clone_size: once
cdr3_aa: CASSQGHLSVQEGGNEQYF
cdr3_nt: TGCGCCAGCAGCCAAGGACACCTCAGCGTTCAGGAGGGTGGCAACGAGCAGTACTTC

j_call: TRBJ2-7
d_call: TRBD1
v_call: TRBV7-2
clone_size: few
cdr3_aa: CASSSGTGGGYEQYF
cdr3_nt: TGTGCCAGCAGCTCGGGGACAGGGGGTGGGTACGAGCAGTACTTC

j_call: TRBJ1-5
d_call: .
v_call: TRBV30
clone_size: medium-sized
cdr3_aa: CAWSPRRGNQPQHF
cdr3_nt: TGTGCCTGGAGTCCCCGACGAGGGAATCAGCCCCAGCATTTT

j_call: TRBJ2-3
d_call: .
v_call: TRBV7-9
clone_size: .
cdr3_aa: CASSPGDSGSSDTQYF
cdr3_nt: TGTGCCAGCAGCCCCGGAGATAGCGGAAGCTCAGATACGCAGTATTTT

j_call: TRBJ2-7
d_call: TRBD2
v_call: TRBV7-8
clone_size: .
cdr3_aa: CASSFGGSTYEQYF
cdr3_nt: TGTGCCAGCAGCTTCGGGGGGTCGACCTACGAGCAGTACTTC

j_call: TRBJ1-3
d_call: .
v_call: TRBV4-3
clone_size: .
cdr3_aa: CASSQDHLSAYTIYF
cdr3_nt: TGCGCCAGCAGCCAAGACCATTTATCGGCCTACACCATATATTTT

j_call: TRBJ2-7
d_call: .
v_call: TRBV5-6
clone_size: .
cdr3_aa: CASSLVRSVSEQYF
cdr3_nt: TGTGCCAGCAGCTTGGTCAGGAGTGTGTCCGAGCAGTACTTC

j_call: TRBJ2-2
d_call: .
v_call: TRBV7-6
clone_size: few
cdr3_aa: CASSPYTGELFF
cdr3_nt: TGTGCCAGCAGCCCGTACACCGGGGAGCTGTTTTTT

j_call: TRBJ1-1
d_call: .
v_call: TRBV7-6
clone_size: .
cdr3_aa: CASSLADRYTEAFF
cdr3_nt: TGTGCCAGCAGCTTAGCAGACAGGTACACTGAAGCTTTCTTT

j_call: TRBJ2-5
d_call: .
v_call: TRBV5-6
clone_size: .
cdr3_aa: CASSLRQPQETQYF
cdr3_nt: TGTGCCAGCAGCTTGCGACAGCCCCAAGAGACCCAGTACTTC

j_call: TRBJ2-2
d_call: .
v_call: TRBV6-1
clone_size: .
cdr3_aa: CASKRQGETGELFF
cdr3_nt: TGTGCCAGCAAAAGGCAGGGAGAGACCGGGGAGCTGTTTTTT

j_call: TRBJ1-1
d_call: TRBD1
v_call: TRBV5-4
clone_size: large
cdr3_aa: CASSTRQGWDTEAFF
cdr3_nt: TGTGCCAGCAGCACTCGACAGGGTTGGGACACTGAAGCTTTCTTT

j_call: TRBJ2-2
d_call: TRBD1
v_call: TRBV9
clone_size: .
cdr3_aa: CASSTPTVGQVIDTGELFF
cdr3_nt: TGTGCCAGCAGCACCCCGACCGTGGGACAGGTTATCGACACCGGGGAGCTGTTTTTT

j_call: TRBJ2-2
d_call: .
v_call: TRBV7-8
clone_size: .
cdr3_aa: CASSLRGGRNTGELFF
cdr3_nt: TGTGCCAGCAGCTTACGAGGGGGTAGGAACACCGGGGAGCTGTTTTTT

j_call: TRBJ2-7
d_call: TRBD2
v_call: TRBV7-8
clone_size: few
cdr3_aa: CASSLYTGLAGYEQYF
cdr3_nt: TGTGCCAGCAGCCTCTACACGGGACTAGCGGGCTACGAGCAGTACTTC

j_call: TRBJ2-5
d_call: TRBD2
v_call: TRBV5-8
clone_size: .
cdr3_aa: CASSLGLAGDQETQYF
cdr3_nt: TGTGCCAGCAGCTTGGGGCTAGCGGGGGACCAAGAGACCCAGTACTTC

j_call: TRBJ1-1
d_call: .
v_call: TRBV19
clone_size: .
cdr3_aa: CASATPRNTEAFF
cdr3_nt: TGTGCCAGTGCCACCCCCAGGAACACTGAAGCTTTCTTT

j_call: TRBJ2-6
d_call: .
v_call: TRBV5-6
clone_size: .
cdr3_aa: CASSLALRRISGANVLTF
cdr3_nt: TGTGCCAGCAGCTTGGCCCTCCGACGGATCTCTGGGGCCAACGTCCTGACTTTC

j_call: TRBJ1-5
d_call: .
v_call: TRBV19
clone_size: .
cdr3_aa: CASSIDLTRYSNQPQHF
cdr3_nt: TGTGCCAGTAGTATAGATCTTACACGTTATAGCAATCAGCCCCAGCATTTT

j_call: TRBJ1-1
d_call: .
v_call: TRBV11-3
clone_size: medium-sized
cdr3_aa: CASSARWDGNTEAFF
cdr3_nt: TGTGCCAGCAGCGCCCGATGGGACGGTAACACTGAAGCTTTCTTT

j_call: TRBJ1-6
d_call: TRBD1
v_call: TRBV7-9
clone_size: .
cdr3_aa: CASTLDLQGGALGSPLHF
cdr3_nt: TGTGCCAGCACCCTGGATTTACAGGGGGGGGCGTTGGGTTCACCCCTCCACTTT

j_call: TRBJ2-3
d_call: TRBD2
v_call: TRBV7-3
clone_size: .
cdr3_aa: CASRPSGGFMDTQYF
cdr3_nt: TGTGCCAGCAGACCTAGCGGGGGTTTTATGGATACGCAGTATTTT

j_call: TRBJ1-2
d_call: .
v_call: TRBV7-9
clone_size: .
cdr3_aa: CASSYLESHYGYTF
cdr3_nt: TGTGCCAGCAGCTACCTAGAAAGTCACTATGGCTACACCTTC

j_call: TRBJ1-2
d_call: TRBD1
v_call: TRBV7-9
clone_size: .
cdr3_aa: CASSGPDRGHGYTF
cdr3_nt: TGTGCCAGCAGCGGTCCGGACAGGGGTCACGGCTACACCTTC

j_call: TRBJ2-1
d_call: .
v_call: TRBV6-6
clone_size: .
cdr3_aa: CASSPDYTVNEQFF
cdr3_nt: TGTGCCAGCAGCCCCGACTATACCGTGAATGAGCAGTTCTTC

j_call: TRBJ2-7
d_call: .
v_call: TRBV6-5
clone_size: few
cdr3_aa: CASSYSAGEQYF
cdr3_nt: TGTGCCAGCAGTTACTCAGCCGGAGAGCAGTACTTC

j_call: TRBJ2-7
d_call: TRBD1
v_call: TRBV11-3
clone_size: .
cdr3_aa: CASSLARTGGFEQYF
cdr3_nt: TGTGCCAGCAGCTTAGCCCGGACAGGGGGCTTCGAGCAGTACTTC

j_call: TRBJ2-3
d_call: .
v_call: TRBV5-1
clone_size: .
cdr3_aa: CASSLEGGLTDTQYF
cdr3_nt: TGCGCCAGCAGCTTGGAGGGGGGCCTCACAGATACGCAGTATTTT

j_call: TRBJ2-7
d_call: TRBD1
v_call: TRBV25-1
clone_size: .
cdr3_aa: CASSVLQGNHEQYF
cdr3_nt: TGTGCCAGCAGTGTTTTACAGGGGAACCACGAGCAGTACTTC